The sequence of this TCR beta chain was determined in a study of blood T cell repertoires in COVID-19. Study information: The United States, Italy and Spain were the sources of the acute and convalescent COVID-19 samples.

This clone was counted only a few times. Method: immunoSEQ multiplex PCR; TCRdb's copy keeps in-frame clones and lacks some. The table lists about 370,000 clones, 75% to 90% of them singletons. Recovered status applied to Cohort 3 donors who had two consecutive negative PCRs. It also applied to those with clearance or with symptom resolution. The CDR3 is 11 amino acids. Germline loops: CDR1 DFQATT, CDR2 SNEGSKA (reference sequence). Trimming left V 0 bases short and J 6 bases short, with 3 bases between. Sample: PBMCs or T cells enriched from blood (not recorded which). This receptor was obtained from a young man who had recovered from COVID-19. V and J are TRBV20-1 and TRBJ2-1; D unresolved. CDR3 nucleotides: TGCAGTGCTAGAGATCTCAATGAGCAGTTCTTC. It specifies CSARDLNEQFF.